What follows describes a single TCR beta chain. This entry comes from a study of blood T cell repertoires in COVID-19. The CDR3 runs to 16 residues. CDR1 and CDR2 from the germline V gene are SGHNT and YYREEE (reference sequence). Trimming at V came to 4 bases and at J to 1 base, leaving 6 bases not matched to a gene. Assay: immunoSEQ multiplex PCR; the TCRdb copy retains only in-frame clones and omits some. In the table there are 24,000 or so clones, around 86% of which are singletons. The TCR was taken from a human donor in a cohort sampled during active COVID-19. The donor label of this sample is uncertain. The specimen sequenced was peripheral blood. The V call is TRBV5-4, the J call TRBJ2-1; 9 nucleotides line up with TRBD2. CDR3 nucleotide sequence: TGTGCCAGCAGCCTGGGGCTAGCGGGGTCCTACAATGAGCAGTTCTTC. Its protein is CASSLGLAGSYNEQFF.